The entry that follows covers one TCR beta chain sequence. Its antigen is not known. The source of the sample is a study of CD8 T cell repertoires and HIV-1 epitope variants. Study details: Twenty-five autologous and known Gag and Nef epitope variant peptides each stimulated T cells separately. Controls were a CMV, EBV and flu peptide pool, Ebola AY9 negative control, and no-peptide well. Tested: three Gag epitope families, Nef HW9 and YT9.

Assay used: immunoSEQ multiplex PCR; TCRdb lists only in-frame clones, some missing. The sample includes about 3,200 clones, around three fifths of them seen just once. The source material was cultured CD8+ T cells derived from PBMCs. The clonotype comes from a male donor with HIV.

The CDR3 sequence is CASSLAVAGGNEQFF. The DNA for the CDR3 is TGTGCCAGCAGCTTGGCGGTAGCGGGAGGCAATGAGCAGTTCTTC. The rearrangement joins TRBV5-6 to TRBJ2-1, with 10 bases lining up with TRBD2. The CDR3 runs 15 residues. The V gene's germline CDR1 is SGHDT and CDR2 YYEEEE. The junction had 3 bases not matched to a gene; V was cut back by 0 bases and J by 6 bases.